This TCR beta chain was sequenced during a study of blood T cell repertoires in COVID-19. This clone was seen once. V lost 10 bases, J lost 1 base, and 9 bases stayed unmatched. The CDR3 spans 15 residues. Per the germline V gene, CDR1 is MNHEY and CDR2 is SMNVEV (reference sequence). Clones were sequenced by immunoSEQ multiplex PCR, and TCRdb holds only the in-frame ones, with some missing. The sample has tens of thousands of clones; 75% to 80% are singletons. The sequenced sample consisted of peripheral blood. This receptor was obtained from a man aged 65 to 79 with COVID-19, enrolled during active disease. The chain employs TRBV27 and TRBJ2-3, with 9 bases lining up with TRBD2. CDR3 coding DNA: TGTGCCACCACCTGGGCGGGGGGGGGCACAGATACGCAGTATTTT. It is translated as CATTWAGGGTDTQYF.